The 26 T cell receptor beta chains in this list originate from one sample, sequenced in a study of shared clonotypes between healthy human individuals. Method: immunoSEQ multiplex PCR; TCRdb's copy keeps in-frame clones and lacks some. Of 1.5 million to 2.5 million clones in the sample, roughly 94% were seen once. The naive CD8 fraction comprised CD45RO-negative cells positively selected for CCR7 and excluded terminally differentiated effector memory CD45RA+ cells. Specimen: naive CD8+ T cells sorted from blood. All receptors derive from a man in his late teens or twenties in good health.

The rearrangement joins TRBV4-3 to TRBJ1-5; D remains ambiguous. V was clipped by 4 bases and J by 0 bases, with 10 bases between them. The germline CDR1 and CDR2 sequences are LGHNA and YSLEER. The CDR3 loop spans 15 amino acids. The CDR3 sequence is CASSPSGFSNQPQHF. CDR3 DNA sequence: TGCGCCAGCAGCCCTTCCGGGTTTAGCAATCAGCCCCAGCATTTT.

This clone was observed a single time. CDR3 in amino acids: CASSTLAGDTDTQYF. The CDR3 DNA follows: TGTGCCAGCAGTACACTAGCGGGGGACACAGATACGCAGTATTTT. J is TRBJ2-3 and V is TRBV6-5, with 11 bases that match TRBD2. V gave up 5 bases and J gave up 2 bases; unmatched junction bases: 3. This CDR3 has 15 residues. Germline V gene sequence: CDR1 MNHEY, CDR2 SVGAGI.

This chain links TRBV15 with TRBJ1-1; no firm D call. The germline V and J ends were trimmed by 1 base and 6 bases, with 9 bases remaining between them. Germline CDR1 reads LNHNV; CDR2 reads YYDKDF (reference sequence). The CDR3 has 13 residues. CDR3 region: CATSRVDTSEAFF. Written as DNA, the CDR3 is TGTGCCACCAGCAGAGTTGACACCTCTGAAGCTTTCTTT.

V is TRBV2 and J is TRBJ2-7; D is possibly TRBD1 (5 bases). The CDR3 totals 12 residues. Looked up from germline, CDR1 is SNHLY and CDR2 is FYNNEI. V gave up 6 bases and J gave up 7 bases, with 13 bases separating them. The CDR3 coding sequence is TGTGCCAGCAGGGAACAGGATCTAGAGCAGTACTTC. The encoded protein is CASREQDLEQYF.

This chain connects TRBV5-4 to TRBJ1-2, with D possibly being TRBD1 (5 bases). Trimming shortened V by 4 bases and J by 7 bases, and 14 bases separated the two germline ends. The CDR3 length is 13 residues. The germline V gene has CDR1 SGHNT and CDR2 YYREEE (reference sequence). The CDR3 is CASSPKGWSGYTF. In DNA form, the CDR3 reads TGTGCCAGCAGCCCGAAGGGGTGGAGTGGCTACACCTTC.

The rearrangement links TRBV5-3 to TRBJ1-5, with a possible D match to TRBD1 (6 bases). TRBV5-3 is classed as an ORF, of uncertain function. This CDR3 has 15 amino acids. V lost 2 bases and J 4 bases, leaving 13 bases between the germline ends. In DNA form, the CDR3 reads TGTGCCAGAAGCTTTAGATCGAGGGGGAATCAGCCCCAGCATTTT. It specifies CARSFRSRGNQPQHF.

The rearrangement uses TRBV7-9 and TRBJ1-3; TRBD1 aligns across 8 bases. V lost 2 bases, J lost 3 bases, and 12 bases stayed unmatched. This CDR3 contains 18 residues. Germline V CDR1 and CDR2: SEHNR, FQNEAQ (reference sequence). In DNA form, the CDR3 reads TGTGCCAGCAGCTTAATCAGACAGGGGATTTCGTATGGAAACACCATATATTTT. Protein product: CASSLIRQGISYGNTIYF.

V gene TRBV5-6 combines with J gene TRBJ2-7; TRBD2 agrees at 7 bases. This CDR3 region has 15 residues. J was trimmed by 2 bases and V by 7 bases; bases with no gene match: 12. CDR1 SGHDT and CDR2 YYEEEE come from the germline V gene. CDR3 nucleotide sequence: TGTGCCAGCTGCGAGCTAGCGGCGGTTCCCTACGAGCAGTACTTC. This codes for CASCELAAVPYEQYF.

The CDR3 nucleotides are TGTGCCAGCGCCCAGGACGGTTTCGACGGGGGGAACTATGGCTACACCTTC. Translated, it gives CASAQDGFDGGNYGYTF. V usage is TRBV7-3 and J usage is TRBJ1-2, with D possibly TRBD1 on 5 matching bases. From germline, CDR1 is SGHTA and CDR2 FQGTGA. The CDR3 sequence is 17 residues long. Trimming pared 8 bases from V and 2 bases from J, leaving 24 bases between. The entire variable domain, with the rest obtained from reference TRBV7-3 and TRBJ1-2, is as follows: GAGVSQTPSNKVTEKGKYVELRCDPISGHTALYWYRQSLGQGPEFLIYFQGTGAADDSGLPNDRFFAVRPEGSVSTLKIQRTERGDSAVYLCASAQDGFDGGNYGYTFGSGTRLTVV.

J is TRBJ2-5 and V is TRBV27, with 8 bases that match TRBD1. Matching the DNA end better, TRBJ2-7 makes the J call doubtful. Germline CDR1 reads MNHEY; CDR2 reads SMNVEV (reference sequence). The CDR3 sequence is 16 residues long. This CDR3 reads CASSLSPGTGKYEQYF. The CDR3 DNA follows: TGTGCCAGCAGTTTATCCCCGGGGACAGGAAAATACGAGCAGTACTTC.

V and J are TRBV5-6 and TRBJ2-5; 9 positions match TRBD2. Trimming at V came to 0 bases and at J to 1 base, leaving 4 bases not matched to a gene. CDR1 SGHDT and CDR2 YYEEEE come from the germline V gene. The CDR3 contains 16 residues. The DNA of the CDR3 is TGTGCCAGCAGCTTGGCCTTAGCGGGGGCCCAAGAGACCCAGTACTTC. It encodes CASSLALAGAQETQYF.

The rearrangement uses TRBV29-1 and TRBJ2-5; TRBD2 is a possible D gene (6 bases). The germline V and J ends were trimmed by 3 bases and 2 bases, with 16 bases remaining between them. This CDR3 region has 15 residues. Germline V gives CDR1 SQVTM, CDR2 ANQGSEA. The CDR3 nucleotides read TGCAGCGTTGATCTCCGGGACTGGGGGCAAGAGACCCAGTACTTC. Protein: CSVDLRDWGQETQYF. Full variable domain (missing parts from reference TRBV29-1 and TRBJ2-5): SAVISQKPSRDICQRGTSLTIQCQVDSQVTMMFWYRQQPGQSLTLIATANQGSEATYESGFVIDKFPISRPNLTFSTLTVSNMSPEDSSIYLCSVDLRDWGQETQYFGPGTRLLVL.

This chain joins TRBV2 and TRBJ1-1; possible D gene TRBD1, 5 bases. Trimming shortened V by 1 base and J by 5 bases, and 5 bases separated the two germline ends. Germline V gene data show CDR1 as SNHLY and CDR2 as FYNNEI. This CDR3 is built from 12 residues. CDR3 coding DNA: TGTGCCAGCAGTGAAGGACAGACTGAAGCTTTCTTT. Its protein is CASSEGQTEAFF. Filled out from reference TRBV2 and TRBJ1-1, the complete variable domain reads EPEVTQTPSHQVTQMGQEVILRCVPISNHLYFYWYRQILGQKVEFLVSFYNNEISEKSEIFDDQFSVERPDGSNFTLKIRSTKLEDSAMYFCASSEGQTEAFFGQGTRLTVV.

J is TRBJ1-1 and V is TRBV27; 7 bases align to TRBD1. Germline lookup yields CDR1 MNHEY and CDR2 SMNVEV (reference sequence). The V and J ends lost 4 bases and 1 base, in that order; junction bases with no gene match: 3. This CDR3 comprises 14 residues. CDR3 DNA sequence: TGTGCCAGCAGTTCCCGGACAGGGAACACTGAAGCTTTCTTT. This encodes CASSSRTGNTEAFF.

This chain links TRBV4-1 with TRBJ1-2, with 7 bases matching TRBD1. The V gene's germline CDR1 is MGHRA and CDR2 YSYEKL. Trimming removed 0 bases from V and 5 bases from J; junction bases left unmatched: 6. The CDR3 is 15 amino acids. The CDR3 DNA is TGCGCCAGCAGCCAAGATACAGGGGCTCCTTATGGCTACACCTTC. This sequence encodes CASSQDTGAPYGYTF.

CDR3 amino acids: CASSQGSSPVPWGDTQYF. CDR3 sequence (DNA): TGCGCCAGCAGCCAAGGGTCTAGCCCAGTCCCGTGGGGAGATACGCAGTATTTT. The chain joins TRBV4-1 to TRBJ2-3; weak D call: TRBD2 (5 bases). Germline loops: CDR1 MGHRA, CDR2 YSYEKL. Trimming stripped 1 base from V and 5 bases from J, with 22 bases between. CDR3 size: 18 residues.

This clone was observed once. J is TRBJ2-7 and V is TRBV7-9; no clear D gene. The CDR3 sequence is 14 residues long. In germline, CDR1 is SEHNR, CDR2 FQNEAQ (reference sequence). The V end lost 1 base, the J end lost 5 bases, and 12 bases lay between the germline ends. The CDR3: CASSLGLVQDEQYF. In nucleotides, the CDR3 is TGTGCCAGCAGCTTAGGTCTAGTCCAGGACGAGCAGTACTTC.

The rearrangement uses TRBV7-9 and TRBJ2-7; no reliable D call. CDR1 and CDR2 (germline): SEHNR, FQNEAQ (reference sequence). CDR3 length: 16 amino acids. The V gene lost 4 bases and the J gene lost 0 bases, with 16 bases spanning the gap. CDR3 residues: CASSSTPTRSSYEQYF. The CDR3 coding sequence is TGTGCCAGCAGCTCTACACCAACCCGGAGCTCCTACGAGCAGTACTTC.

The chain carries TRBV13 and TRBJ1-1, with 7 positions matching TRBD1. Germline CDR1 reads PRHDT; CDR2 reads FYEKMQ (reference sequence). The CDR3 runs 15 residues. V trimming: 1 base; J trimming: 5 bases; junction bases outside the gene matches: 7. The CDR3 DNA sequence: TGTGCCAGCAGCTTAGAAGGGGGCGGTGGAACTGAAGCTTTCTTT. Protein sequence: CASSLEGGGGTEAFF.

On this clone itself: This sample also contains other DNA sequences that code for the same CDR3. The V call is TRBV13, the J call TRBJ2-1; 10 positions agree with TRBD2. The CDR3 totals 15 residues. Germline CDR1 PRHDT, CDR2 FYEKMQ (reference sequence). With 0 bases clipped from V and 5 bases from J, the junction kept 1 base outside the gene matches. The CDR3 DNA reads TGTGCCAGCAGCTTAGGTCTAGCGGGAGACAATGAGCAGTTCTTC. It encodes CASSLGLAGDNEQFF.

The chain carries TRBV13 and TRBJ1-1, with D possibly matching TRBD1 (5 bases). Per the germline V gene, CDR1 is PRHDT and CDR2 is FYEKMQ (reference sequence). The CDR3 totals 14 residues. Trimming removed 6 bases from V and 1 base from J, with 12 bases in between. CDR3 coding DNA: TGTGCCAGCAGGTCATACGACAGGAACACTGAAGCTTTCTTT. As protein: CASRSYDRNTEAFF.

The chain joins TRBV6-6 to TRBJ1-1; perhaps TRBD1 as D (5 bases). Trimming shortened V by 11 bases and J by 0 bases, and 13 bases separated the two germline ends. Germline CDR1 and CDR2: MNHNY and SVGAGI (reference sequence). The length of the CDR3 is 13 residues. CDR3 in DNA: TGTGCCGGCGTTCAGGGAGTGAACACTGAAGCTTTCTTT. It encodes CAGVQGVNTEAFF.

The chain carries TRBV5-6 and TRBJ1-5, with a weak D call TRBD1 (5 bases). CDR1 and CDR2 from the germline V gene are SGHDT and YYEEEE. Trimming removed 2 bases from V and 4 bases from J, with 13 bases in between. The CDR3 spans 15 residues. The CDR3 region has the DNA TGTGCCAGCAGCTTTTTGACAGTTCCGAATCAGCCCCAGCATTTT. This gives the protein CASSFLTVPNQPQHF.

The chain links TRBV29-1 to TRBJ2-1; 13 bases line up with TRBD2. The junction had 9 bases not matched to a gene; V was cut back by 6 bases and J by 7 bases. The CDR3 is 15 amino acids. The germline V gene has CDR1 SQVTM and CDR2 ANQGSEA. The CDR3 nucleotides are TGCAGCGTCGGACTAGCGGGAGCAATTGGGAATGAGCAGTTCTTC. Residues: CSVGLAGAIGNEQFF.

V usage is TRBV7-9 and J usage is TRBJ2-7, with D perhaps given as TRBD1 or TRBD2 (5 bases each). Trimming took off 4 bases at V and 5 bases at J, with 15 bases between the two ends. This CDR3 region has 14 residues. CDR1 SEHNR and CDR2 FQNEAQ come from the germline V gene (reference sequence). The CDR3: CASSSGTSPNEQYF. The CDR3 nucleotides are TGTGCCAGCAGCTCCGGGACCAGTCCGAACGAGCAGTACTTC.

This chain connects TRBV6-6 to TRBJ2-5, with D possibly matching TRBD2 (6 bases). The CDR3 covers 13 residues. Per germline, CDR1 MNHNY and CDR2 SVGAGI (reference sequence). CDR3 in DNA: TGTTCAGCCAGGAGGGGCACGCAAGAGACCCAGTACTTC. Translation gives CSARRGTQETQYF.